This TCR beta chain was captured in a study of cytomegalovirus exposure and HLA in healthy donors. Across the whole study: Earlier, about 179 million T cells were analyzed, and 90 million to 140 million unique TCR beta sequences were found among them.

The ends were cut back, 6 bases at V and 5 bases at J, with 5 bases in the middle. CDR1 is SQVTM, CDR2 ANQGSEA, per germline. CDR3 length equals 10 residues. Researchers ran the PCR with 60 Vbeta and 13 Jbeta primers. Assay used: immunoSEQ multiplex PCR; TCRdb lists only in-frame clones, some missing. The table lists more than 200,000 clones. The TCR was taken from a woman in her 30s in good health and CMV-seropositive. The rearrangement joins TRBV29-1 to TRBJ2-1; unclear D gene. The sample was PBMCs. As DNA, the CDR3 is TGCAGCGTAGACAACAATGAGCAGTTCTTC. This gives the protein CSVDNNEQFF.